Each of the 21 T cell receptor beta chains below was sequenced from the same sample in a study of CD4+ T cells in melanoma. Data came from immunoSEQ multiplex PCR; TCRdb stores just in-frame clones and leaves some out. The sample holds about 140,000 clones, roughly 91% seen once. Receptor source: a human donor with melanoma.

CDR3 in amino acids: CSVEGNHIGQTQYF. The CDR3 region has the DNA TGCAGCGTTGAAGGGAATCACATCGGGCAGACCCAGTACTTC. This chain uses TRBV29-1 with TRBJ2-5; D gene unclear. The CDR3 has 14 residues. V was clipped by 1 base and J by 6 bases, with 15 bases between them. CDR1 SQVTM and CDR2 ANQGSEA come from the germline V gene.

V and J are TRBV18 and TRBJ1-5; D gene unclear. This CDR3 comprises 18 residues. Germline V gene lookup returns CDR1 KGHSH and CDR2 LQKENI. The germline V and J ends were trimmed by 4 bases and 0 bases, with 19 bases remaining between them. The CDR3: CASSLRRGLQDSNQPQHF. DNA of the CDR3: TGTGCCAGCTCACTTAGACGAGGCCTGCAGGATAGCAATCAGCCCCAGCATTTT.

The gene calls are TRBV11-2 and TRBJ1-4; D ambiguous. CDR1 and CDR2 from the germline V gene are SGHAT and FQNNGV. This CDR3 region has 14 residues. The V and J ends lost 5 bases and 8 bases respectively, with 15 bases between them. CDR3 nucleotide sequence: TGTGCCAGCAGCCAAGTAGTCACACAGGAAAAACTGTTTTTT. It encodes CASSQVVTQEKLFF.

The chain recombines TRBV20-1 with TRBJ1-2; D remains ambiguous. From germline, CDR1 is DFQATT and CDR2 SNEGSKA (reference sequence). Trimming left V 2 bases short and J 0 bases short, with 1 base between. The CDR3 contains 11 residues. CDR3 amino acids: CSARTNYGYTF. In DNA, the CDR3 is TGCAGTGCTAGAACTAACTATGGCTACACCTTC.

The chain carries TRBV11-1 and TRBJ2-3, with D perhaps TRBD1 (6 bases). Germline values: CDR1 SGHAT, CDR2 FQDESV (reference sequence). This CDR3 has 15 amino acids. Deletions cut 5 bases from V and 5 bases from J, with 17 bases between. The CDR3 DNA reads TGTGCCAGCAGCCCTGACAGGCTTTCGGGAGATACGCAGTATTTT. It specifies CASSPDRLSGDTQYF. The full variable domain, in which reference TRBV11-1 and TRBJ2-3 provide the parts outside the CDR3, is EAEVAQSPRYKITEKSQAVAFWCDPISGHATLYWYRQILGQGPELLVQFQDESVVDDSQLPKDRFSAERLKGVDSTLKIQPAELGDSAMYLCASSPDRLSGDTQYFGPGTRLTVL.

The chain uses TRBV13 and TRBJ1-3, with D possibly TRBD1 on 6 matching bases. Germline V gene sequence: CDR1 PRHDT, CDR2 FYEKMQ (reference sequence). The V end was cut by 5 bases, the J end by 0 bases, with 11 bases between. The CDR3 extends over 15 amino acids. The CDR3: CASSGGAVSGNTIYF. CDR3 sequence (DNA): TGTGCCAGCAGCGGGGGGGCGGTCTCTGGAAACACCATATATTTT.

This clone turned up a few times. The rearrangement uses TRBV2 and TRBJ1-1; D may be TRBD1 (5 bases). There are 13 residues in the CDR3. Looked up from germline, CDR1 is SNHLY and CDR2 is FYNNEI. V lost 6 bases to trimming and J lost 6 bases, with 14 bases between them. DNA for the CDR3: TGTGCCAGCAGGGACGGGGCCCGGGCTGAAGCTTTCTTT. As protein: CASRDGARAEAFF.

This chain uses TRBV6-6 with TRBJ1-2; D gene ambiguous. Trimming pared 7 bases from V and 0 bases from J, leaving 15 bases between. Per the germline V gene, CDR1 is MNHNY and CDR2 is SVGAGI (reference sequence). The CDR3 covers 15 residues. The CDR3 coding sequence is TGTGCCAGCACCCACGGGATAGTAGCTAACTATGGCTACACCTTC. Its protein is CASTHGIVANYGYTF.

J is TRBJ2-7 and V is TRBV4-2, with D perhaps TRBD2 (6 bases). The CDR3 consists of 18 residues. With 0 bases removed from V and 0 bases from J, the gap between germline ends came to 18 bases. Germline V gene lookup returns CDR1 LGHNA and CDR2 YNFKEQ. For the CDR3, the DNA is TGTGCCAGCAGCCAAGATCCCTCGGTGGGGGGTGTCTCCTACGAGCAGTACTTC. It encodes CASSQDPSVGGVSYEQYF.

Only one count was recorded for this clone. This chain joins TRBV5-6 and TRBJ1-2, with D unclear. Deletions cut 1 base from V and 3 bases from J, with 10 bases between. The CDR3 totals 14 residues. The germline V gene encodes CDR1 SGHDT and CDR2 YYEEEE. The CDR3 DNA is TGTGCCAGCAGCTTGCGAGGTCTTTACTATGGCTACACCTTC. Translated: CASSLRGLYYGYTF.

The chain uses TRBV2 and TRBJ2-7; D is undetermined. Per germline, CDR1 SNHLY and CDR2 FYNNEI. Trimming took 8 bases from V and 0 from J, leaving 8 bases between them. This CDR3 contains 12 residues. CDR3 amino acids: CASRMYSYEQYF. The CDR3 region has the DNA TGTGCCAGCCGGATGTACTCCTACGAGCAGTACTTC. The variable domain in full, with the rest retrieved from reference TRBV2 and TRBJ2-7, is EPEVTQTPSHQVTQMGQEVILRCVPISNHLYFYWYRQILGQKVEFLVSFYNNEISEKSEIFDDQFSVERPDGSNFTLKIRSTKLEDSAMYFCASRMYSYEQYFGPGTRLTVT.

This chain joins TRBV7-9 and TRBJ1-1, with D perhaps TRBD1 (5 bases). The CDR3 extends over 17 amino acids. Germline lookup yields CDR1 SEHNR and CDR2 FQNEAQ (reference sequence). Trimming cost V 4 bases and J 4 bases, with 22 bases left between them. The CDR3 nucleotides are TGTGCCAGCAGCTCTTATGGCACCGGGCAGGGTGGCACTGAAGCTTTCTTT. Amino acid sequence: CASSSYGTGQGGTEAFF.

The rearrangement links TRBV5-1 to TRBJ2-7; D is unclear. Germline CDR1 reads SGHRS; CDR2 reads YFSETQ. This CDR3 spans 13 amino acids. V lost 0 bases, J lost 4 bases, and 8 bases lay in between. The CDR3, as DNA: TGCGCCAGCAGCTTGGAACCCGGTTACGAGCAGTACTTC. Protein product: CASSLEPGYEQYF.

The sample holds a few counts of this clone. The rearrangement joins TRBV7-8 to TRBJ2-7, with a possible D match to TRBD2 (5 bases). Germline V gene data show CDR1 as SGHVS and CDR2 as FQNEAQ. The length of the CDR3 is 15 residues. Trimming cost V 4 bases and J 0 bases, with 13 bases left between them. CDR3 residues: CASSSLRANSYEQYF. The CDR3, as DNA: TGTGCCAGCAGCTCATTGAGGGCGAACTCCTACGAGCAGTACTTC.

The V gene is TRBV5-1, the J gene TRBJ2-3, with 11 bases lining up with TRBD2. V gave up 0 bases and J gave up 0 bases; unmatched junction bases: 6. Germline CDR1 SGHRS, CDR2 YFSETQ. The CDR3 covers 18 residues. CDR3 DNA sequence: TGCGCCAGCAGCTTGGAACTAGCGGGGGCCCTGAGCACAGATACGCAGTATTTT. Its protein is CASSLELAGALSTDTQYF.

The CDR3 DNA follows: TGTGCCAGCAGCCCGGGAGGGGACCGCACAGATACGCAGTATTTT. Residues: CASSPGGDRTDTQYF. V and J are TRBV7-9 and TRBJ2-3; TRBD2 matches 8 bases. Trimming took 5 bases from V and 1 from J; bases not matched to a gene: 5. CDR1 is SEHNR and CDR2 is FQNEAQ in the germline V gene (reference sequence). The CDR3 has 15 residues.

To note about this clone: Other nucleotide sequences in the sample specify the same CDR3. The V gene is TRBV10-3, the J gene TRBJ2-2, with TRBD2 identical over 8 bases. The V gene's germline CDR1 is ENHRY and CDR2 SYGVKD. With V trimmed by 4 bases and J by 4 bases, 2 bases remained unmatched. CDR3 length equals 14 residues. CDR3 coding DNA: TGTGCCATCAGTGGCGGGGGGCCCACCGGGGAGCTGTTTTTT. Its translation is CAISGGGPTGELFF.

The chain employs TRBV7-3 and TRBJ2-2, with D perhaps matching TRBD1 (5 bases). Germline CDR1 reads SGHTA; CDR2 reads FQGTGA. The CDR3 has 15 amino acids. The germline V and J ends were trimmed by 1 base and 4 bases, with 10 bases remaining between them. In DNA form, the CDR3 reads TGTGCCAGCAGCTTAAGCAGGGCTTCCACCGGGGAGCTGTTTTTT. This sequence encodes CASSLSRASTGELFF.

The genes are TRBV5-5 and TRBJ1-1; TRBD1 is a possible D gene (6 bases). The germline V gene has CDR1 SGHKS and CDR2 YYEKEE (reference sequence). The CDR3 length is 14 residues. The V and J ends lost 2 bases and 2 bases respectively, with 10 bases between them. The DNA for the CDR3 is TGTGCCAGCAGCTTTCAGGGGTATAACACTGAAGCTTTCTTT. It codes for CASSFQGYNTEAFF.

The chain is built from TRBV5-5 and TRBJ2-2; 8 bases are shared with TRBD1. The CDR3 is 16 amino acids. J lost 5 bases, V lost 4 bases, and 10 bases had no gene match. Germline assignment: CDR1 SGHKS and CDR2 YYEKEE (reference sequence). As DNA, the CDR3 is TGTGCCAGCAGCACCTGGACAGGGATTGGGACCGGGGAGCTGTTTTTT. Amino acid sequence: CASSTWTGIGTGELFF.

The chain has TRBV5-3 and TRBJ2-5, with 11 positions matching TRBD2. TRBV5-3 is designated an ORF whose function remains uncertain. This CDR3 is 17 amino acids long. V lost 3 bases and J lost 5; bases outside the gene matches: 12. The CDR3: CARSSTRLAGKGETQYF. The CDR3 nucleotides read TGTGCCAGAAGCTCTACTCGACTAGCGGGGAAGGGGGAGACCCAGTACTTC.